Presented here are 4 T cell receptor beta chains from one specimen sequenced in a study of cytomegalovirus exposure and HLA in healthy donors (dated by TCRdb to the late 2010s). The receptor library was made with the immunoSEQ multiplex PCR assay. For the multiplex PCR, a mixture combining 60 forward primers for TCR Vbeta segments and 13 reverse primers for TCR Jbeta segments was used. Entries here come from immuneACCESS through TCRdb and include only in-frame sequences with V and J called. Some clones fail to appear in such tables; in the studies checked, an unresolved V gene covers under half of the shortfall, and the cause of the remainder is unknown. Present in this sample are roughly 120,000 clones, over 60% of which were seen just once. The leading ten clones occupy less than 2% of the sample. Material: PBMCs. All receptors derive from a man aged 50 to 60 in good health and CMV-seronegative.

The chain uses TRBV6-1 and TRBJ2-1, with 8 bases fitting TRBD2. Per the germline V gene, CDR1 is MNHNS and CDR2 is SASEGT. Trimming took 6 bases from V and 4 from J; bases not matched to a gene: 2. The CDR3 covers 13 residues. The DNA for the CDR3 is TGTGCCAGCAGGAAGCGGGGGTACAATGAGCAGTTCTTC. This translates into CASRKRGYNEQFF.

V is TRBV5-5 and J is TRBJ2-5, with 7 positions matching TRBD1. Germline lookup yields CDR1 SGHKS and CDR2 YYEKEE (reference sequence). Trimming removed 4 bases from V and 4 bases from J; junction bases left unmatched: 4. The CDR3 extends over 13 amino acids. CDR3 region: CASSPWTGETQYF. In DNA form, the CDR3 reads TGTGCCAGCAGCCCGTGGACAGGAGAGACCCAGTACTTC.

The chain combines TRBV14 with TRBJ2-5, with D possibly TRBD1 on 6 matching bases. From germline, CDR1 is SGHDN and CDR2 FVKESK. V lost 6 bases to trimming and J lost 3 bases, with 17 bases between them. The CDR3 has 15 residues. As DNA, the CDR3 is TGTGCCAGCAGTAAAAAAAGGGACATAAAAGAGACCCAGTACTTC. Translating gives CASSKKRDIKETQYF.

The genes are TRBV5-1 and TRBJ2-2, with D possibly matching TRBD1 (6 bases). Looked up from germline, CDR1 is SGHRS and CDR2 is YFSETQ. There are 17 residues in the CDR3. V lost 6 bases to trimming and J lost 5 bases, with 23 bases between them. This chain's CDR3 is CASNWVTGPLGTGELFF. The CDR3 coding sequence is TGCGCCAGCAATTGGGTAACAGGGCCTTTGGGGACCGGGGAGCTGTTTTTT.